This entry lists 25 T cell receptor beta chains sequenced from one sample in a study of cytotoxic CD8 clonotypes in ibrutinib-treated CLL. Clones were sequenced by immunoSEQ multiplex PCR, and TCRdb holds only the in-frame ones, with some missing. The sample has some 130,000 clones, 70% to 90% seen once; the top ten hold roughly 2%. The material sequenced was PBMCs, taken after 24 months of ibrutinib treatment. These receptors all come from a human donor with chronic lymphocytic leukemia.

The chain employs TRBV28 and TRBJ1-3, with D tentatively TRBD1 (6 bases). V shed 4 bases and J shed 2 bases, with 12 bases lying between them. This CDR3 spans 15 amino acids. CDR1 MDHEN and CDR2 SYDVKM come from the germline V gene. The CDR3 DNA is TGTGCCAGCAGTTCGGGGGCATCGGCTGGAAACACCATATATTTT. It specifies CASSSGASAGNTIYF.

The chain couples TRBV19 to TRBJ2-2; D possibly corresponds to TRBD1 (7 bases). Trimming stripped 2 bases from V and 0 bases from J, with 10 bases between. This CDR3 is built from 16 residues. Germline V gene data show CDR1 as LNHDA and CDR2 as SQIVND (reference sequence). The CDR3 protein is CASSIRGTANTGELFF. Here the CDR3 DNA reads TGTGCCAGTAGTATACGCGGGACAGCGAACACCGGGGAGCTGTTTTTT.

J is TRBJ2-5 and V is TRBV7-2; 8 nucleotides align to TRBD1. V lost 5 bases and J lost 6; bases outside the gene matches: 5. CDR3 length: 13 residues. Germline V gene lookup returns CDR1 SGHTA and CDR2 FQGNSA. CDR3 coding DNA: TGTGCCAGCAGCGCAGGGGGCGGAAAGACCCAGTACTTC. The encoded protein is CASSAGGGKTQYF.

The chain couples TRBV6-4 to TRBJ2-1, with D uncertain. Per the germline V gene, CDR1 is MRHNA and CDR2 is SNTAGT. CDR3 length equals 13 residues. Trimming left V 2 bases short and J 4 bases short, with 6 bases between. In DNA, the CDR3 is TGTGCCAGCAGTGACACCGAATACAATGAGCAGTTCTTC. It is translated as CASSDTEYNEQFF.

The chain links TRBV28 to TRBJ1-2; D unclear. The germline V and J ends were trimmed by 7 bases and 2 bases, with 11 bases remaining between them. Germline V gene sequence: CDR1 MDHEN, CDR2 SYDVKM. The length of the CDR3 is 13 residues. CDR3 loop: CASIPTNNYGYTF. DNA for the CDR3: TGTGCCAGCATCCCGACAAACAACTATGGCTACACCTTC.

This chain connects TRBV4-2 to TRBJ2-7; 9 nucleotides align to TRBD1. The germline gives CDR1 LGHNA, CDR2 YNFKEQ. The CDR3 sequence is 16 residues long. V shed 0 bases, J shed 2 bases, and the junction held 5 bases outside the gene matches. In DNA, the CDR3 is TGTGCCAGCAGCCAAGATTACGGGACAGGGACCTACGAGCAGTACTTC. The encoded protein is CASSQDYGTGTYEQYF.

The CDR3 spells CASTGGMGTGELFF. The CDR3 region has the DNA TGTGCCAGCACAGGGGGGATGGGAACCGGGGAGCTGTTTTTT. J is TRBJ2-2 and V is TRBV6-6; perhaps TRBD1 as D (7 bases). CDR3 size: 14 residues. CDR1 is MNHNY, CDR2 SVGAGI, per germline (reference sequence). Trimming removed 7 bases at V and 5 bases at J, with 14 bases between.

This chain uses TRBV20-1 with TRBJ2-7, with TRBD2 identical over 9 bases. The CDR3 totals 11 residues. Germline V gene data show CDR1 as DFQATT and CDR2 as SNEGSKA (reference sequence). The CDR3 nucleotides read TGCGCCGGGACTAGCAACTACGAGCAGTACTTC. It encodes CAGTSNYEQYF.

The CDR3 loop reads CASSALEGSPYEQYF. The CDR3 nucleotides are TGTGCCAGCAGTGCATTAGAGGGGTCCCCCTACGAGCAGTACTTC. This chain uses TRBV6-4 with TRBJ2-7; either TRBD1 or TRBD2 may fit D (5 bases each). Germline CDR1 reads MRHNA; CDR2 reads SNTAGT. This CDR3 contains 15 residues. The ends were cut back, 4 bases at V and 2 bases at J, with 15 bases in the middle.

Here the CDR3 DNA reads TGTGCCAGCAGCCAAGATCAGGCCAGGGAGTACTTC. Translation gives CASSQDQAREYF. The chain links TRBV14 to TRBJ2-7; D possibly corresponds to TRBD1 (5 bases). In germline, CDR1 is SGHDN, CDR2 FVKESK. Trimming shortened V by 0 bases and J by 11 bases, and 11 bases separated the two germline ends. CDR3 length: 12 amino acids.

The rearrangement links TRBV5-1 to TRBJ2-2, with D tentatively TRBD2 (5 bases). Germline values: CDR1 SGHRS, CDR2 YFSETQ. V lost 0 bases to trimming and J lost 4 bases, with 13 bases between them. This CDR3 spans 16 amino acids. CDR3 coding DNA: TGCGCCAGCAGCTTGGCCGGACGGACTCCCACCGGGGAGCTGTTTTTT. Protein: CASSLAGRTPTGELFF.

Here the CDR3 DNA reads TGTGCCAGCAGTTTAATGGGAGGTGCTCGCTACAATGAGCAGTTCTTC. It is translated as CASSLMGGARYNEQFF. The V gene is TRBV28, the J gene TRBJ2-1, with D perhaps TRBD2 (6 bases). CDR3 length: 16 residues. Trimming removed 2 bases from V and 3 bases from J, with 14 bases in between. CDR1 and CDR2 (germline): MDHEN, SYDVKM.

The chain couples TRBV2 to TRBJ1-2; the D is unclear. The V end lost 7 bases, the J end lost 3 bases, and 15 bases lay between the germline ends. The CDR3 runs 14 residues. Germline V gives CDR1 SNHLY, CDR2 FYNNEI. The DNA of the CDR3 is TGTGCCAGCATCTTCCAACTGGGGTACTATGGCTACACCTTC. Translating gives CASIFQLGYYGYTF.

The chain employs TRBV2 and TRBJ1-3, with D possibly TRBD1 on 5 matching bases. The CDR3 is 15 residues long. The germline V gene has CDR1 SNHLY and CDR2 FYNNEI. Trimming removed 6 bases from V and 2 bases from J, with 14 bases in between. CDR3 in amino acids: CASRPTGTPGNTIYF. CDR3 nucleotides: TGTGCCAGCAGACCCACCGGGACGCCTGGAAACACCATATATTTT. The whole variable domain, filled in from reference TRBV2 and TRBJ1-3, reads EPEVTQTPSHQVTQMGQEVILRCVPISNHLYFYWYRQILGQKVEFLVSFYNNEISEKSEIFDDQFSVERPDGSNFTLKIRSTKLEDSAMYFCASRPTGTPGNTIYFGEGSWLTVV.

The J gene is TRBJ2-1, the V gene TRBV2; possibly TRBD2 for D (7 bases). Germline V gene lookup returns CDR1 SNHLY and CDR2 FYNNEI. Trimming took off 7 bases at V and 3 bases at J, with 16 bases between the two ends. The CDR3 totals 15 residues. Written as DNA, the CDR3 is TGTGCCAGCAAGGAACGCGGGGGCTTCTACAATGAGCAGTTCTTC. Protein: CASKERGGFYNEQFF.

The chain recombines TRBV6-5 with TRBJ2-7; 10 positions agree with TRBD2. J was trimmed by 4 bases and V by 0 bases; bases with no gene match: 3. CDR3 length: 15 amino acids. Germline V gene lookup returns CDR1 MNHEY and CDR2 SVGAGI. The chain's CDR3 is CASSYSIAGGYEQYF. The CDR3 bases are TGTGCCAGCAGTTACTCGATAGCGGGAGGTTACGAGCAGTACTTC.

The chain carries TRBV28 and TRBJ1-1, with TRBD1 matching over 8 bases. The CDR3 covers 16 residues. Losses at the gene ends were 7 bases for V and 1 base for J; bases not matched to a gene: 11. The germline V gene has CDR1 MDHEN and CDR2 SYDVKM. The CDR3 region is CASTTNSGTGNTEAFF. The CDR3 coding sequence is TGTGCCAGCACCACCAACTCCGGGACAGGGAACACTGAAGCTTTCTTT.

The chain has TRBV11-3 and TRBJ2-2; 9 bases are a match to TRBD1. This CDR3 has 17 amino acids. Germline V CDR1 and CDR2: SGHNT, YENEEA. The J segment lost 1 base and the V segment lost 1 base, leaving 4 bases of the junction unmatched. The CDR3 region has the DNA TGTGCCAGCAGCTTAGTAGGGACAGGGAGGAACACCGGGGAGCTGTTTTTT. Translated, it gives CASSLVGTGRNTGELFF.

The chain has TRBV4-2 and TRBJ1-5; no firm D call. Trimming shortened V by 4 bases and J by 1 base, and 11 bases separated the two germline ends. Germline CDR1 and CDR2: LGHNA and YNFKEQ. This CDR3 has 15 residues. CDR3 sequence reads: CASSRESGSNQPQHF. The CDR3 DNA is TGTGCCAGCAGCCGTGAATCAGGAAGCAATCAGCCCCAGCATTTT.

In nucleotides, the CDR3 is TGTGCCAGCAGCTTAGGGGTGAGGCAGGCCCCCTTCGGCGAGCAGTACTTC. It yields the protein CASSLGVRQAPFGEQYF. The chain joins TRBV7-8 to TRBJ2-7, with no clear D. The CDR3 consists of 17 residues. Per the germline V gene, CDR1 is SGHVS and CDR2 is FQNEAQ. V was cut by 1 base and J by 6 bases, with 22 bases left in between.

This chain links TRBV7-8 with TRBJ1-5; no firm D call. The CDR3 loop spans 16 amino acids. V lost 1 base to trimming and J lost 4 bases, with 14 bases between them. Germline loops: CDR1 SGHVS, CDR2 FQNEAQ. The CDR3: CASSLEDFSGNQPQHF. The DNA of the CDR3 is TGTGCCAGCAGCTTAGAGGACTTCTCGGGGAATCAGCCCCAGCATTTT.

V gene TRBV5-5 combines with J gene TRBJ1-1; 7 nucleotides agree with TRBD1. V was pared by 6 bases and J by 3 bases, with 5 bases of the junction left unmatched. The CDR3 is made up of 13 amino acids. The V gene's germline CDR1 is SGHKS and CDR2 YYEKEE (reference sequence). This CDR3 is CASTRGGDTEAFF. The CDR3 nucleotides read TGTGCCAGCACCAGGGGGGGAGACACTGAAGCTTTCTTT.

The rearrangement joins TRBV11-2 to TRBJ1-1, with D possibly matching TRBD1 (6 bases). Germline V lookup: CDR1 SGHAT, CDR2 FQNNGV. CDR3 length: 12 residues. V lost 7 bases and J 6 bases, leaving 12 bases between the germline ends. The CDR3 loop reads CASTFEGAEAFF. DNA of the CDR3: TGTGCCAGCACGTTCGAGGGGGCTGAAGCTTTCTTT.

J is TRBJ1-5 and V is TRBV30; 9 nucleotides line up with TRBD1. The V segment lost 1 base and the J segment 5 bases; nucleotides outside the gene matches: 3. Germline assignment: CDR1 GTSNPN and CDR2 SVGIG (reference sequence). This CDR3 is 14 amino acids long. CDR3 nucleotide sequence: TGTGCCTGGAGTGAAGGGACAGGGTATCAGCCCCAGCATTTT. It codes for CAWSEGTGYQPQHF.

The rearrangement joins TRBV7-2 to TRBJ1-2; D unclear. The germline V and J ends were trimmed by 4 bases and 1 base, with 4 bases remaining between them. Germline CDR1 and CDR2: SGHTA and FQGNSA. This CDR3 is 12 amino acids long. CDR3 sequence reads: CASSSDNYGYTF. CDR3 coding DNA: TGTGCCAGCAGCTCTGATAACTATGGCTACACCTTC.